This T cell receptor beta chain was documented in a study of blood T cell repertoires in COVID-19. Study overall: COVID-19 samples, acute and convalescent, were from the United States, Italy and Spain. PBMCs, B-cell-depleted T cells, or T cells provided the cDNA or gDNA that made up the material.

It was during active infection that Seattle patients were enrolled and then longitudinally followed. The CDR3 has 13 amino acids. CDR1 and CDR2 (germline): MNHEY, SVGAGI. The V gene end was trimmed by 7 bases and the J gene end by 1 base; junction bases not matched to a gene: 4. This clone was counted a single time. The repertoire was sequenced with immunoSEQ multiplex PCR; TCRdb's copy has only in-frame clones and lacks some. The table shows under 450,000 clones, with around 88% occurring only once. This TCR came from a woman between 55 and 75 years old with COVID-19, enrolled during active disease. This sequence joins TRBV6-5 and TRBJ2-7; 7 bases are shared with TRBD1. Input material: peripheral blood. CDR3 sequence: CASIPGQSYEQYF. CDR3 nucleotides: TGTGCCAGCATACCGGGACAGTCCTACGAGCAGTACTTC.